The entry below gives a single T cell receptor beta chain sequence along with its context. This clone was counted only a few times. There is no known antigen for this receptor. No base quality values were provided; no much bigger clone lies one nucleotide off. The data derive from a study (dated by TCRdb to 2021 to 2024). The investigation overall reported the following: Further investigation, including longitudinal sampling and assessment of a control group, is stated by the authors to be required.

PBMCs were isolated from peripheral blood, and genomic DNA from unsorted PBMCs was used for TCR beta sequencing. Survey-level sequencing on the immunoSEQ platform was used to profile the TCR beta chain repertoires. In the authors' own workflow: Repertoire diversity was quantified by the inverse Simpson index, and CDR3 amino acid length spectratypes and V-J pairing frequencies were compared. Clonotypes specific to SARS-CoV-2, CMV, influenza A and EBV were annotated by matching TCR beta CDR3 sequences against VDJdb. TCRdb retrieved this table from immuneACCESS and kept in-frame rearrangements only. Not all clones are present; in checked studies, unresolved V genes account for under half, and no reason is known for the remainder. That table supplies the V and J calls and clone size; D and trimming were determined from the DNA. A total of some 48,000 clones appear in this sample, 93% of them only once. The ten largest clones take up about 10% of the sample.

V is pared back by 6 bases and J by 2 bases, with 10 bases lying between the germline termini. For CDR1 and CDR2, the germline V gene lists MNHEY and SVGAGI. The CDR3 covers 13 residues, taking in both the cysteine and the phenylalanine. This entry keeps only the CDR3 DNA: 39 bases, framed from base 1. The sample consisted of PBMCs. This receptor chain uses TRBV6-5 and TRBJ2-5; TRBD1 could be the D gene, as 6 bases match. The clonotype was recovered from a man in his forties with rheumatoid arthritis. The nucleotides read TGTGCCAGCAGCCGAGGACAGCAAGAGACCCAGTACTTC. Translated, it reads CASSRGQQETQYF.